The following is a TCR beta chain sequence with its context. The CDR3 sequence is 13 residues long. V was shortened by 6 bases and J by 4 bases, with 12 bases between the two germline ends. The sample originates from a study of T cell responses to AZD1222 COVID-19 vaccine. Clones were sequenced by immunoSEQ multiplex PCR, and TCRdb holds only the in-frame ones, with some missing. The repertoire holds 200,000 or so clones, with approximately 93% as singletons. This specimen was peripheral blood, taken 28 days after the second AZD1222 dose. This clonotype originated in an adult who received the AZD1222 COVID-19 vaccine. This chain joins TRBV12-3 or TRBV12-4 and TRBJ1-2, with no clear D. The CDR3 bases are TGTGCCAGCAGCGACGCGCTCCGCTATGGCTACACCTTC. Translated: CASSDALRYGYTF.